This TCR beta chain was sequenced in a study of T cell repertoires in aging, cancer and after chemotherapy. Overall study findings and caveats: Across the chemotherapy interval, each cancer cohort showed higher median generation probability, suggesting thymic rebound.

Germline CDR1 reads SEHNR; CDR2 reads FQNEAQ (reference sequence). Trimming cost V 4 bases and J 0 bases; bases outside gene matches: 13. This CDR3 region has 19 residues. This clonotype was seen a few times. The antigen is undetermined. Multiplex touch-down PCR with TRB-A/B primers amplified rearranged V-D-J TRB sequences. TCRdb ran MiXCR on the multiplex PCR reads and lists one entry per CDR3 protein. The repertoire has about 11,000 distinct CDR3 sequences, 25% to 35% of them found once; the top ten carry under 2.5%. The template was genomic DNA from peripheral blood, not RNA. V usage is TRBV7-9 and J usage is TRBJ2-2, with 8 bases aligning to TRBD2. The sequenced sample was blood. This sequence originates from a human donor in good health. The CDR3: CASSSGGGLGYANTGELFF. In DNA, the CDR3 is TGTGCCAGCAGCTCGGGGGGGGGGCTCGGATATGCGAACACCGGGGAGCTGTTTTTT.